The clone carrying this TCR beta chain was found a few times. Antigen unknown. This record belongs to a study of response to subunit inactivated influenza vaccine. Whole-study results and caveats: Authors proposed each seasonal influenza vaccination draws in few new T cells.

TCRdb processed the RT-PCR reads anew with MiXCR; each CDR3 protein has one entry. Seen here are about 650,000 distinct CDR3 sequences, around 15% observed once, and the top ten hold approximately 7.6%. The CDR3 has 15 residues. V was clipped by 6 bases and J by 2 bases, with 14 bases between them. Germline V gene lookup returns CDR1 SGHTA and CDR2 FQGNSA. This TCR was sampled from a man between 45 and 60 years old who received an inactivated influenza vaccine. The chain recombines TRBV7-2 with TRBJ2-1, with TRBD2 as a possible D gene (5 bases). The material was PBMCs from blood, obtained roughly 2 weeks before vaccination. The CDR3 sequence: CASRRLSGAYNEQFF. CDR3 nucleotides: TGTGCCAGCAGACGTCTCAGCGGAGCCTACAATGAGCAGTTCTTC.